This entry lists 18 T cell receptor beta chains sequenced from one sample in a study of CD8 T cell repertoires and HIV-1 epitope variants. These receptors' antigens are unknown. The assay was immunoSEQ multiplex PCR, and TCRdb's table has in-frame clones only and misses some. The sample lists approximately 5,100 clones; approximately 72% were seen once. Sequenced sample: cultured CD8+ T cells derived from PBMCs. These receptors originate from a male donor with HIV.

This clone was detected only a few times. The chain carries TRBV11-2 and TRBJ2-5, with D unclear. CDR3 length: 15 residues. Looked up from germline, CDR1 is SGHAT and CDR2 is FQNNGV. Trimming took 1 base from V and 0 from J, leaving 9 bases between them. CDR3 region: CASSLAGQYQETQYF. Here the CDR3 DNA reads TGTGCCAGCAGCTTAGCGGGCCAGTACCAAGAGACCCAGTACTTC.

This chain links TRBV4-2 with TRBJ2-5; 8 nucleotides align to TRBD2. This CDR3 comprises 15 residues. Trimming cost V 1 base and J 3 bases; bases outside gene matches: 4. Germline V gene data show CDR1 as LGHNA and CDR2 as YNFKEQ. The CDR3 DNA sequence: TGTGCCAGCAGCCAAGGCGGAGCGGGGGAAGAGACCCAGTACTTC. This sequence encodes CASSQGGAGEETQYF.

The V gene is TRBV27, the J gene TRBJ1-3; D not resolved. The CDR3 sequence is 16 residues long. CDR1 and CDR2 (germline): MNHEY, SMNVEV (reference sequence). With 0 bases removed from V and 3 bases from J, the gap between germline ends came to 12 bases. The CDR3: CASSLSAPRGGNTIYF. The CDR3 DNA reads TGTGCCAGCAGTTTATCGGCCCCTCGTGGTGGAAACACCATATATTTT.

This clone was counted a few times. This sequence joins TRBV28 and TRBJ2-7, with 8 bases identical to TRBD1. The germline CDR1 and CDR2 sequences are MDHEN and SYDVKM. V shed 6 bases and J 5 bases; nucleotides not matched to a gene: 9. The CDR3 contains 14 residues. The CDR3 DNA reads as TGTGCCAGCAGCCCCAGACAGGGGATCCACGAGCAGTACTTC. Translated: CASSPRQGIHEQYF.

The V gene is TRBV6-5, the J gene TRBJ1-2; a possible D gene is TRBD1 (5 bases). This CDR3 comprises 13 residues. Germline V lookup: CDR1 MNHEY, CDR2 SVGAGI. Trimming left V 1 base short and J 2 bases short, with 5 bases between. The CDR3 bases are TGTGCCAGCAGTTACTACAGGAACTATGGCTACACCTTC. Protein sequence: CASSYYRNYGYTF.

V and J are TRBV25-1 and TRBJ1-1; 7 bases agree with TRBD1. Germline lookup yields CDR1 MGHDK and CDR2 SYGVNS. The CDR3 totals 12 residues. CDR3 sequence: CATGAGGTEAFF. The CDR3 nucleotides are TGTGCTACAGGGGCGGGTGGCACTGAAGCTTTCTTT.

In its sample, this clone was seen a few times. The rearrangement uses TRBV28 and TRBJ2-7; 7 bases line up with TRBD2. Trimming at V came to 3 bases and at J to 5 bases, leaving 1 base not matched to a gene. There are 12 residues in the CDR3. The V gene's germline CDR1 is MDHEN and CDR2 SYDVKM. This CDR3 reads CASSLGGDEQYF. The CDR3 nucleotides are TGTGCCAGCAGTTTGGGAGGGGACGAGCAGTACTTC.

V and J are TRBV9 and TRBJ2-6, with D hard to call. The V gene's germline CDR1 is SGDLS and CDR2 YYNGEE. This CDR3 spans 14 amino acids. With 7 bases removed from V and 0 bases from J, the gap between germline ends came to 8 bases. This CDR3 reads CASGEISGANVLTF. As DNA, the CDR3 is TGTGCCAGCGGGGAAATCTCTGGGGCCAACGTCCTGACTTTC.

This chain connects TRBV5-5 to TRBJ2-7, with D perhaps matching TRBD2 (5 bases). V was trimmed by 0 bases and J by 3 bases, leaving 16 bases between them. Germline V gene lookup returns CDR1 SGHKS and CDR2 YYEKEE (reference sequence). The CDR3 covers 16 residues. CDR3: CASSLGGKLSLYEQYF. CDR3 coding DNA: TGTGCCAGCAGCTTGGGAGGGAAGCTAAGTCTCTACGAGCAGTACTTC.

The chain is built from TRBV7-9 and TRBJ2-7; possibly TRBD2 for D (6 bases). The CDR3 spans 17 residues. V dropped 2 bases and J dropped 0 bases, with 17 bases sitting between them. Germline V gene lookup returns CDR1 SEHNR and CDR2 FQNEAQ (reference sequence). The CDR3 nucleotides read TGTGCCAGCAGCTTACGAGCGGGCGCCCTGAGCTCCTACGAGCAGTACTTC. Its translation is CASSLRAGALSSYEQYF.

This rearrangement joins TRBV10-3 to TRBJ2-3; 9 positions agree with TRBD2. The junction had 4 bases not matched to a gene; V was cut back by 5 bases and J by 1 base. From germline, CDR1 is ENHRY and CDR2 SYGVKD. This CDR3 is 15 amino acids long. This CDR3 reads CAISYSGRGTDTQYF. The CDR3 nucleotides read TGTGCCATCAGTTATAGCGGGAGAGGCACAGATACGCAGTATTTT.

The chain uses TRBV5-6 and TRBJ2-3; 9 bases align to TRBD2. CDR1 and CDR2 from the germline V gene are SGHDT and YYEEEE. V lost 0 bases and J lost 15; bases outside the gene matches: 8. This CDR3 has 13 amino acids. CDR3 coding DNA: TGTGCCAGCAGCTTGGTACGCGGGGGGGCCGGTTATTTT. Protein product: CASSLVRGGAGYF.

The sample holds a few counts of this clone. The CDR3 nucleotides read TGTGCCAGCAGTTCGGGAGGGCAGGGCCCTAGCAATCAGCCCCAGCATTTT. Translation: CASSSGGQGPSNQPQHF. This rearrangement joins TRBV27 to TRBJ1-5; possibly TRBD1 for D (5 bases). Trimming took 4 bases from V and 0 from J, leaving 16 bases between them. Germline values: CDR1 MNHEY, CDR2 SMNVEV (reference sequence). This CDR3 comprises 17 residues.

The chain links TRBV29-1 to TRBJ1-2, with D uncertain. This CDR3 spans 16 amino acids. V lost 0 bases to trimming and J lost 5 bases, with 19 bases between them. Germline values: CDR1 SQVTM, CDR2 ANQGSEA. This chain's CDR3 is CSVEDNIGIREYGYTF. CDR3 in DNA: TGCAGCGTTGAAGATAACATAGGAATTAGAGAATATGGCTACACCTTC. The entire variable domain, with the rest obtained from reference TRBV29-1 and TRBJ1-2, is as follows: SAVISQKPSRDICQRGTSLTIQCQVDSQVTMMFWYRQQPGQSLTLIATANQGSEATYESGFVIDKFPISRPNLTFSTLTVSNMSPEDSSIYLCSVEDNIGIREYGYTFGSGTRLTVV.

V and J are TRBV6-5 and TRBJ1-2; the D gene is possibly TRBD1 (6 bases). V gave up 11 bases and J gave up 5 bases, with 12 bases separating them. The CDR3 runs 11 residues. The germline V gene encodes CDR1 MNHEY and CDR2 SVGAGI. CDR3 loop: CASGAGYGYTF. The CDR3 nucleotides read TGTGCCTCAGGGGCCGGTTATGGCTACACCTTC.

This chain connects TRBV2 to TRBJ1-1, with no clear D. V shed 9 bases and J shed 5 bases, with 13 bases lying between them. In germline, CDR1 is SNHLY, CDR2 FYNNEI. This CDR3 is built from 12 residues. CDR3 coding DNA: TGTGCCAGTAAGAACCAAGGGACTGAAGCTTTCTTT. It translates to CASKNQGTEAFF.

The chain is built from TRBV10-2 and TRBJ2-2; 10 bases agree with TRBD1. CDR3 length: 15 amino acids. Germline CDR1 is WSHSY and CDR2 is SAAADI. J lost 5 bases, V lost 5 bases, and 5 bases had no gene match. The CDR3 reads CASSRDRGLTGELFF. Written as DNA, the CDR3 is TGCGCCAGCAGTCGCGACAGGGGGCTGACCGGGGAGCTGTTTTTT.

CDR3: CSVENRQQETQYF. The CDR3 DNA is TGCAGCGTTGAAAATCGACAGCAAGAGACCCAGTACTTC. The genes are TRBV29-1 and TRBJ2-5; the D gene is possibly TRBD1 (5 bases). With 2 bases removed from V and 2 bases from J, the gap between germline ends came to 9 bases. CDR1 SQVTM and CDR2 ANQGSEA come from the germline V gene. The CDR3 consists of 13 residues. Complete variable domain (other parts from reference TRBV29-1 and TRBJ2-5): SAVISQKPSRDICQRGTSLTIQCQVDSQVTMMFWYRQQPGQSLTLIATANQGSEATYESGFVIDKFPISRPNLTFSTLTVSNMSPEDSSIYLCSVENRQQETQYFGPGTRLLVL.